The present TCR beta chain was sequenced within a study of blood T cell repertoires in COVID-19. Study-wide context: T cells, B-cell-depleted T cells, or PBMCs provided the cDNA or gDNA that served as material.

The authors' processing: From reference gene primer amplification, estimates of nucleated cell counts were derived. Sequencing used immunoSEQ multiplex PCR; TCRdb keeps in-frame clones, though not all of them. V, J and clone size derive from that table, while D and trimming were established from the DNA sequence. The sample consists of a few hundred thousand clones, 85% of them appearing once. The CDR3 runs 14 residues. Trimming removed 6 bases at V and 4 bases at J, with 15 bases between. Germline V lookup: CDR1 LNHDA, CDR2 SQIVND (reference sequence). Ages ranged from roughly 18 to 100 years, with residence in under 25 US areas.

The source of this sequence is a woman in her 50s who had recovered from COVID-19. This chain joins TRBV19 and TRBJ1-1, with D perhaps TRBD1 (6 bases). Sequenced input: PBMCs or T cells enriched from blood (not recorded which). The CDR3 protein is CASRTAGVGTEAFF. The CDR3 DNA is TGTGCCAGTAGAACCGCAGGGGTGGGCACTGAAGCTTTCTTT.